This T cell receptor beta chain was profiled in a study of blood T cell repertoires in COVID-19. In the study overall: T cells, B-cell-depleted T cells, or PBMCs provided the cDNA or gDNA that served as material.

This CDR3 contains 14 residues. Germline CDR1 is LNHDA and CDR2 is SQIVND (reference sequence). V lost 3 bases and J lost 8, with 14 bases in between. In the original processing: Quantification of nucleated cells was approximated via reference gene primer amplification. Only in-frame clones appear in the TCRdb table, and some are missing; sequencing was by immunoSEQ multiplex PCR. The DNA gave D and trimming, while V, J and clone size come from that table. This table holds fewer than 95,000 clones, around 86% found once. This clone was observed a few times. The clonotype originates from a man aged 45-65 years with active or convalescent COVID-19. This sequence joins TRBV19 and TRBJ2-1, with a weak D call TRBD2 (5 bases). The sample consisted of peripheral blood. CDR3 nucleotides: TGTGCCAGTAGTATTTCTAAGAGTAGCGATGAGCAGTTCTTC. Translating it yields CASSISKSSDEQFF.